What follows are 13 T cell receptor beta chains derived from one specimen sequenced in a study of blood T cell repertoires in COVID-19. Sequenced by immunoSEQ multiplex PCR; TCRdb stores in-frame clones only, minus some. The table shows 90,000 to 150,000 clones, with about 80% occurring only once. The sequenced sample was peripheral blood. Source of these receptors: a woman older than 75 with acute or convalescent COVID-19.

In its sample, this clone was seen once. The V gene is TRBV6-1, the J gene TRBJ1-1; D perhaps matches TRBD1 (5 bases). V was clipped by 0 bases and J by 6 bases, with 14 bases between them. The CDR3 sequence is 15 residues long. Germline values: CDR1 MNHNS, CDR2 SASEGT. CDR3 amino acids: CASSEALGGRAEAFF. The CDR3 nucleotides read TGTGCCAGCAGTGAAGCGCTGGGGGGTAGAGCTGAAGCTTTCTTT.

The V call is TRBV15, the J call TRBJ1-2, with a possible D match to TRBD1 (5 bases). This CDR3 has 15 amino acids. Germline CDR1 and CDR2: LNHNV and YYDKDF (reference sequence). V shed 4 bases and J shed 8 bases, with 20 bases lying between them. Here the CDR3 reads CATSIRGTLTIGYTF. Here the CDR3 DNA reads TGTGCCACCAGCATCCGGGGGACTTTAACTATCGGCTACACCTTC.

The CDR3 loop reads CASSPGAAEAFF. Written as DNA, the CDR3 is TGTGCCAGCTCACCAGGGGCAGCTGAAGCTTTCTTT. The chain has TRBV18 and TRBJ1-1; D perhaps matches TRBD1 (5 bases). CDR1 and CDR2 from the germline V gene are KGHSH and LQKENI. This CDR3 is built from 12 residues. V was trimmed by 2 bases and J by 6 bases, leaving 7 bases between them. Drawing the rest from reference TRBV18 and TRBJ1-1, the complete variable domain is NAGVMQNPRHLVRRRGQEARLRCSPMKGHSHVYWYRQLPEEGLKFMVYLQKENIIDESGMPKERFSAEFPKEGPSILRIQQVVRGDSAAYFCASSPGAAEAFFGQGTRLTVV.

The CDR3 DNA follows: TGTGCCATCAGTGACCCGTCGTCGACTGAAGCTTTCTTT. This codes for CAISDPSSTEAFF. The V gene is TRBV10-3, the J gene TRBJ1-1; no clear D. The length of the CDR3 is 13 residues. Germline CDR1 is ENHRY and CDR2 is SYGVKD. V lost 3 bases to trimming and J lost 5 bases, with 10 bases between them.

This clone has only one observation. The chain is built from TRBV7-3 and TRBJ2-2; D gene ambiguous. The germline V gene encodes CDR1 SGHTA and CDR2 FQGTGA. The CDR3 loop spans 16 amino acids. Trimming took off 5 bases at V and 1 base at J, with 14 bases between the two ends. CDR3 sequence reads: CASSQATSLNTGELFF. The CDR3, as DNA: TGTGCCAGCAGCCAAGCAACCTCCCTGAACACCGGGGAGCTGTTTTTT.

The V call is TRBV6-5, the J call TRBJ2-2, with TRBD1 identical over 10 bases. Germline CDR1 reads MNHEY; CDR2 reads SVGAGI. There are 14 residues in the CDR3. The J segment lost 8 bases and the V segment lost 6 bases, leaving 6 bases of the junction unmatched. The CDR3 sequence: CASSLDRGQGELFF. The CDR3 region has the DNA TGTGCCAGCAGCCTCGACAGGGGGCAAGGGGAGCTGTTTTTT.

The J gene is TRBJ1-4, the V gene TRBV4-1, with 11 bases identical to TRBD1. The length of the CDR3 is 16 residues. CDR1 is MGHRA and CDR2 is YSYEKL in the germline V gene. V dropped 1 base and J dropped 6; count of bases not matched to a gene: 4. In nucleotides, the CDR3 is TGCGCCAGCAGCCAAGGGGACAGGGGGGGCTATGAAAAACTGTTTTTT. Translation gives CASSQGDRGGYEKLFF.

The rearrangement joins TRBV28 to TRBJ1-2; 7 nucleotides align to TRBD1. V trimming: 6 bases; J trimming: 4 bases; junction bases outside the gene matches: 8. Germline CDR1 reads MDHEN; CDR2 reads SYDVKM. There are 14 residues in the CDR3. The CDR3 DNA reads TGTGCCAGCAGCCGTACACAGGGGAGCTATGGCTACACCTTC. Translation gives CASSRTQGSYGYTF.

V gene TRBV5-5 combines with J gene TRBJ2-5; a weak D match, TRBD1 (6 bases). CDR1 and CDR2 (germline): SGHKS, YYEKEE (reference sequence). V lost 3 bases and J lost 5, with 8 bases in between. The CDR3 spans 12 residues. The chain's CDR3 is CASSSGVETQYF. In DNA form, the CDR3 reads TGTGCCAGCAGCTCAGGGGTTGAGACCCAGTACTTC. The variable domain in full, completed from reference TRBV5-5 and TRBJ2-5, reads DAGVTQSPTHLIKTRGQQVTLRCSPISGHKSVSWYQQVLGQGPQFIFQYYEKEERGRGNFPDRFSARQFPNYSSELNVNALLLGDSALYLCASSSGVETQYFGPGTRLLVL.

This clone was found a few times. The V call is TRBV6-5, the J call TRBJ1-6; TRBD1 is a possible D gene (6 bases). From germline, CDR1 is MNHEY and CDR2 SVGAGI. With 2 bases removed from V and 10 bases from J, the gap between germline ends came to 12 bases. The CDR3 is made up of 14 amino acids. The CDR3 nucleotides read TGTGCCAGCAGTTACATCAGGGGAGAATCACCCCTCCACTTT. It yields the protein CASSYIRGESPLHF.

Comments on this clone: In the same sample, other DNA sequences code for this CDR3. CDR3 sequence reads: CASSLGLAGGQETQYF. The CDR3 DNA sequence: TGCGCCAGCAGCCTGGGACTAGCGGGAGGACAAGAGACCCAGTACTTC. The rearrangement links TRBV5-1 to TRBJ2-5; 15 bases agree with TRBD2. The CDR3 has 16 residues. The V and J ends lost 4 bases and 2 bases, in that order; junction bases with no gene match: 3. Germline CDR1 is SGHRS and CDR2 is YFSETQ.

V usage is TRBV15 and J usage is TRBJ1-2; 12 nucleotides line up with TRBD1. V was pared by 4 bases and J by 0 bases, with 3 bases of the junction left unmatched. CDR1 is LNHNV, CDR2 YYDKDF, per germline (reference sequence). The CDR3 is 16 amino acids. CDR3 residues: CATSIRDRGPNYGYTF. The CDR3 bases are TGTGCCACCAGCATCCGGGACAGGGGGCCTAACTATGGCTACACCTTC. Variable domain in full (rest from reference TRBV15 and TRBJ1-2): DAMVIQNPRYQVTQFGKPVTLSCSQTLNHNVMYWYQQKSSQAPKLLFHYYDKDFNNEADTPDNFQSRRPNTSFCFLDIRSPGLGDTAMYLCATSIRDRGPNYGYTFGSGTRLTVV.

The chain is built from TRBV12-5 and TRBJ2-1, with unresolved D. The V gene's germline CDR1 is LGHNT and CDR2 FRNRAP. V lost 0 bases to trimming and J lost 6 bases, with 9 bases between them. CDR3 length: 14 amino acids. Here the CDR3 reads CASGLVSLSNEQFF. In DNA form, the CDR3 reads TGTGCTAGTGGTTTGGTATCCCTTAGCAATGAGCAGTTCTTC.